This is a list of T cell receptor beta chains from one sample in a study of T cell responses to AZD1222 COVID-19 vaccine. Clones were read by immunoSEQ multiplex PCR, and TCRdb kept only the in-frame ones, dropping some. The sample carries 100,000 to 150,000 clones, roughly 86% recorded once. The input for sequencing was peripheral blood, taken on day 0 of AZD1222 vaccination. These receptors were collected from an adult in good health. The CDR3 runs from the conserved cysteine through the conserved F or W. The listing skips clone size in some rows; elsewhere it reads once, few, many or a size class.

v_gene: TRBV28
abundance: NA
CDR3aa: CASSFRATNTEAFF

v_gene: TRBV7-2
abundance: NA
CDR3aa: CASSLSKQETQYF

v_gene: TRBV24-1
abundance: NA
CDR3aa: CATSLHRGSPNPQNIQYF

v_gene: TRBV28
abundance: few
CDR3aa: CASSLIQGRAFF

v_gene: TRBV4-3
abundance: NA
CDR3aa: CASSQLAGGRYEQYF

v_gene: TRBV13
abundance: few
CDR3aa: CASSKDRDQPQHF

v_gene: TRBV18
abundance: NA
CDR3aa: CASSPAGTGDGYTF

v_gene: TRBV28
abundance: NA
CDR3aa: CASSYRIEQYF

v_gene: TRBV28
abundance: NA
CDR3aa: CASSLDITDLSNQPQHF

v_gene: TRBV9
abundance: once
CDR3aa: CASSVVADYNSPLHF